What follows are 3 T cell receptor beta chains derived from one specimen sequenced in a study of control samples from healthy donors and cancer patients (dated by TCRdb to 2020 to 2022). The library relied on the immunoSEQ multiplex PCR assay. TCRdb re-hosts the immuneACCESS table, in-frame sequences only. Its copies lack some clones; in the studies checked, an unresolved V gene accounts for under half of them, and the cause for the rest is not known. The sample records around 100,000 clones, about 89% of which are singletons. Approximately 19% of the sample comes from the top ten. The sequenced sample consisted of PBMCs. The source of these receptors is a man in his sixties with lung cancer.

Remarks on this clone: The identical CDR3 is also encoded by other nucleotide sequences in the sample. This chain joins TRBV18 and TRBJ2-5, with D tentatively TRBD1 or TRBD2 (5 bases each). Germline CDR1 is KGHSH and CDR2 is LQKENI. The CDR3 is 13 residues long. V lost 6 bases and J 5 bases, leaving 13 bases between the germline ends. The CDR3 sequence: CASSPGRGETQYF. CDR3 coding DNA: TGTGCCAGCTCCCCGGGACGAGGGGAGACCCAGTACTTC.

V usage is TRBV6-1 and J usage is TRBJ1-2; no reliable D call. Germline values: CDR1 MNHNS, CDR2 SASEGT. Trimming left V 0 bases short and J 4 bases short, with 6 bases between. The CDR3 has 13 amino acids. The CDR3 sequence is CASSEARIYGYTF. The DNA for the CDR3 is TGTGCCAGCAGTGAAGCGAGAATCTATGGCTACACCTTC.

This rearrangement joins TRBV18 to TRBJ2-5; D unclear. The V gene lost 0 bases and the J gene lost 1 base, with 3 bases spanning the gap. The CDR3 sequence is 13 residues long. The germline V gene encodes CDR1 KGHSH and CDR2 LQKENI. The DNA of the CDR3 is TGTGCCAGCTCACCACCGCCCCAAGAGACCCAGTACTTC. Its translation: CASSPPPQETQYF. The entire variable domain, with the rest obtained from reference TRBV18 and TRBJ2-5, is as follows: NAGVMQNPRHLVRRRGQEARLRCSPMKGHSHVYWYRQLPEEGLKFMVYLQKENIIDESGMPKERFSAEFPKEGPSILRIQQVVRGDSAAYFCASSPPPQETQYFGPGTRLLVL.